Presented here are 26 T cell receptor beta chains from one specimen sequenced in a study of blood T cell repertoires in COVID-19. The assay was immunoSEQ multiplex PCR, and TCRdb's table has in-frame clones only and misses some. The sample has roughly 74,000 clones, approximately 84% seen once. Sequencing used peripheral blood. Receptor source: a man aged 65-85 years with acute or convalescent COVID-19.

Worth noting for this clone: A junction boundary mismatches the germline segment, possibly from a read error. The V gene is TRBV30, the J gene TRBJ2-1, with TRBD1 matching 7 bases. CDR3 length: 13 residues. Germline lookup yields CDR1 GTSNPN and CDR2 SVGIG (reference sequence). CDR3 sequence: CAWSPGTVETGLF. CDR3 bases: TGTGCCTGGAGCCCCGGGACAGTAGAGACGGGACTCTTC.

This clone was counted a few times. The chain uses TRBV4-1 and TRBJ1-5; 9 nucleotides line up with TRBD1. The V segment lost 5 bases and the J segment 4 bases; nucleotides outside the gene matches: 15. Per the germline V gene, CDR1 is MGHRA and CDR2 is YSYEKL. This CDR3 spans 18 amino acids. The CDR3 nucleotides read TGCGCCAGCAGCAGCCCCCCACAGGGGGCAATTGGGAATCAGCCCCAGCATTTT. Protein sequence: CASSSPPQGAIGNQPQHF.

This rearrangement joins TRBV11-2 to TRBJ2-1, with D possibly being TRBD1 (5 bases). The CDR3 has 13 amino acids. Trimming removed 4 bases from V and 13 bases from J, with 17 bases in between. CDR1 and CDR2 from the germline V gene are SGHAT and FQNNGV. This CDR3 reads CASSSDPSGAQFF. The CDR3, as DNA: TGTGCCAGCAGCTCCGACCCTTCTGGGGCCCAGTTCTTC.

The chain links TRBV11-2 to TRBJ1-3; the match to TRBD1 covers 7 bases. Germline-derived CDR1 and CDR2 are SGHAT and FQNNGV. The J segment lost 2 bases and the V segment lost 1 base, leaving 5 bases of the junction unmatched. CDR3 length: 16 amino acids. The CDR3 bases are TGTGCCAGCAGCTTAGTCCGACAGGGCCCTGGAAACACCATATATTTT. Translating gives CASSLVRQGPGNTIYF.

The chain combines TRBV9 with TRBJ1-2, with 9 nucleotides matching TRBD1. From germline, CDR1 is SGDLS and CDR2 YYNGEE. V lost 3 bases to trimming and J lost 9 bases; unmatched junction nucleotides: 6. The CDR3 has 13 amino acids. The CDR3 region is CASSAQGARSYTF. CDR3 DNA sequence: TGTGCCAGCAGCGCACAGGGGGCGCGTAGCTACACCTTC.

Remarks on this clone: This specimen includes other DNA sequences encoding the same CDR3. The chain carries TRBV28 and TRBJ1-5, with D perhaps matching TRBD1 (5 bases). Germline V gene data show CDR1 as MDHEN and CDR2 as SYDVKM. This CDR3 comprises 15 residues. With 7 bases removed from V and 3 bases from J, the gap between germline ends came to 16 bases. CDR3 nucleotides: TGTGCCAGCATTCGACAGCCGACCCTCAATCAGCCCCAGCATTTT. It encodes CASIRQPTLNQPQHF. Full variable domain (rest looked up from reference TRBV28 and TRBJ1-5): DVKVTQSSRYLVKRTGEKVFLECVQDMDHENMFWYRQDPGLGLRLIYFSYDVKMKEKGDIPEGYSVSREKKERFSLILESASTNQTSMYLCASIRQPTLNQPQHFGDGTRLSIL.

The CDR3 DNA reads as TGTGCCACCTCCCGGGACTCCACACCCTACAATGAGCAGTTCTTC. Translating it yields CATSRDSTPYNEQFF. The gene calls are TRBV6-4 and TRBJ2-1; possible D gene TRBD2, 6 bases. CDR1 and CDR2 (germline): MRHNA, SNTAGT. Trimming stripped 10 bases from V and 2 bases from J, with 18 bases between. The CDR3 has 15 amino acids.

J is TRBJ2-1 and V is TRBV6-1, with D perhaps TRBD2 (5 bases). The CDR3 is made up of 13 amino acids. The germline V gene has CDR1 MNHNS and CDR2 SASEGT. V shed 7 bases and J shed 9 bases, with 16 bases lying between them. CDR3 in amino acids: CASTDTSRLEQFF. The CDR3 DNA sequence: TGTGCCAGCACCGATACTAGTCGCCTTGAGCAGTTCTTC.

This chain connects TRBV14 to TRBJ1-3; D is perhaps TRBD1 (5 bases). The length of the CDR3 is 15 residues. Per the germline V gene, CDR1 is SGHDN and CDR2 is FVKESK. V lost 1 base, J lost 9 bases, and 16 bases lay in between. For the CDR3, the DNA is TGTGCCAGCAGCCAAGTCGGACCGGGGGATAGCACCATATATTTT. Encoded protein: CASSQVGPGDSTIYF.

J is TRBJ2-7 and V is TRBV6-1; 8 positions match TRBD2. Looked up from germline, CDR1 is MNHNS and CDR2 is SASEGT. V lost 0 bases, J lost 3 bases, and 4 bases stayed unmatched. CDR3 length: 15 amino acids. As DNA, the CDR3 is TGTGCCAGCAGTGAAGCCGGGACTAGAGGCTACGAGCAGTACTTC. This codes for CASSEAGTRGYEQYF.

With respect to this clone: At one of its ends the junction is not consistent with the germline gene, which may arise from a read error. The V gene is TRBV4-2, the J gene TRBJ2-7; D is possibly TRBD1 (5 bases). Germline-derived CDR1 and CDR2 are LGHNA and YNFKEQ. This CDR3 spans 15 amino acids. DNA for the CDR3: TGTGCCAGCAGCAAAGAGCCAGGGTTGAGCGACGAGCAGTACTTC. Its translation: CASSKEPGLSDEQYF.

The chain employs TRBV5-6 and TRBJ2-1; 9 bases fit TRBD1. Looked up from germline, CDR1 is SGHDT and CDR2 is YYEEEE. Trimming at V came to 0 bases and at J to 6 bases, leaving 4 bases not matched to a gene. There are 15 residues in the CDR3. The CDR3 nucleotides read TGTGCCAGCAGCTTGGTGGGACAGGGAATCAATGAGCAGTTCTTC. Amino acids: CASSLVGQGINEQFF.

The chain combines TRBV25-1 with TRBJ1-4; D possibly corresponds to TRBD1 (5 bases). V lost 3 bases and J lost 7, with 9 bases in between. The CDR3 runs to 13 residues. Germline V gives CDR1 MGHDK, CDR2 SYGVNS. The CDR3 coding sequence is TGTGCCAGCAGTGAGGGGCTTGGTGAAAAACTGTTTTTT. Translated: CASSEGLGEKLFF.

This chain uses TRBV7-4 with TRBJ1-5, with 12 positions matching TRBD1. The CDR3 is 17 amino acids. Germline V gene sequence: CDR1 SGHVT, CDR2 SQSDAQ. The J segment lost 6 bases and the V segment lost 3 bases, leaving 9 bases of the junction unmatched. The CDR3: CASSFGDRGRMGQPQHF. As DNA, the CDR3 is TGTGCCAGCAGCTTTGGGGACAGGGGGCGCATGGGTCAGCCCCAGCATTTT. The full variable domain, with the rest looked up from reference TRBV7-4 and TRBJ1-5, is GAGVSQSPRYKVAKRGRDVALRCDSISGHVTLYWYRQTLGQGSEVLTYSQSDAQRDKSGRPSGRFSAERPERSVSTLKIQRTEQGDSAVYLCASSFGDRGRMGQPQHFGDGTRLSIL.

The rearrangement uses TRBV5-1 and TRBJ2-7, with 9 bases identical to TRBD2. V was pared by 5 bases and J by 5 bases, with 17 bases of the junction left unmatched. Germline CDR1 is SGHRS and CDR2 is YFSETQ. CDR3 length: 17 amino acids. This CDR3 is CASSQTIAGAVSNEQYF. CDR3 bases: TGCGCCAGCAGTCAAACCATAGCGGGGGCCGTCAGTAACGAGCAGTACTTC.

This clone was detected a few times. The chain carries TRBV9 and TRBJ1-3, with D possibly matching TRBD1 (6 bases). V gave up 4 bases and J gave up 0 bases, with 17 bases separating them. Germline V gives CDR1 SGDLS, CDR2 YYNGEE. The CDR3 length is 17 residues. The CDR3 is CASSPRGGTNSGNTIYF. The CDR3 nucleotides are TGTGCCAGCAGCCCAAGGGGGGGAACGAACTCTGGAAACACCATATATTTT.

CDR3 amino acids: CSVEGGDSYEQYF. DNA of the CDR3: TGCAGCGTTGAAGGGGGGGACAGCTACGAGCAGTACTTC. V and J are TRBV29-1 and TRBJ2-7; D possibly corresponds to TRBD1 (7 bases). Between the trimmed V and J ends, which lost 1 base and 3 bases, there was a span of 10 bases. The V gene's germline CDR1 is SQVTM and CDR2 ANQGSEA. This CDR3 spans 13 amino acids.

The chain links TRBV11-2 to TRBJ1-1, with TRBD1 as a possible D gene (5 bases). V gave up 1 base and J gave up 3 bases, with 15 bases separating them. CDR1 and CDR2 from the germline V gene are SGHAT and FQNNGV. The CDR3 length is 16 residues. The CDR3 loop reads CASSLGRSLGDTEAFF. In DNA form, the CDR3 reads TGTGCCAGCAGCTTAGGACGATCCTTAGGGGACACTGAAGCTTTCTTT.

This chain uses TRBV9 with TRBJ2-1, with 7 nucleotides matching TRBD2. Trimming took 0 bases from V and 9 from J; bases not matched to a gene: 12. Germline V gene data show CDR1 as SGDLS and CDR2 as YYNGEE. The CDR3 covers 16 residues. The CDR3 sequence: CASSVGRDGGYGEQFF. CDR3 bases: TGTGCCAGCAGCGTAGGTCGGGACGGGGGGTACGGTGAGCAGTTCTTC.

The chain is built from TRBV14 and TRBJ2-7, with unresolved D. This CDR3 contains 15 residues. Between the trimmed V and J ends, which lost 0 bases and 2 bases, there was a span of 11 bases. CDR1 SGHDN and CDR2 FVKESK come from the germline V gene. CDR3 nucleotide sequence: TGTGCCAGCAGCCAAGATTGGTCCCGGGCCTACGAGCAGTACTTC. This sequence encodes CASSQDWSRAYEQYF.

This chain connects TRBV5-6 to TRBJ1-6, with 7 nucleotides matching TRBD1. V shed 3 bases and J 0 bases; nucleotides not matched to a gene: 6. In germline, CDR1 is SGHDT, CDR2 YYEEEE. This CDR3 spans 17 amino acids. This CDR3 reads CASSSSQGNSYNSPLHF. The CDR3 region has the DNA TGTGCCAGCAGCTCTTCACAGGGGAACTCCTATAATTCACCCCTCCACTTT.

The rearrangement uses TRBV27 and TRBJ2-7; a possible D gene is TRBD1 (6 bases). Germline assignment: CDR1 MNHEY and CDR2 SMNVEV (reference sequence). CDR3 size: 15 residues. V was trimmed by 5 bases and J by 3 bases, leaving 17 bases between them. The CDR3 nucleotides read TGTGCCAGCAGTCGGGAAGGGCAGGGGCACTACGAGCAGTACTTC. Translating it yields CASSREGQGHYEQYF.

The V and J genes are TRBV11-2 and TRBJ1-6; D perhaps matches TRBD1 (5 bases). There are 17 residues in the CDR3. Germline CDR1 reads SGHAT; CDR2 reads FQNNGV. V was shortened by 7 bases and J by 5 bases, with 21 bases between the two germline ends. The CDR3, as DNA: TGTGCCAGCACTAGGTCCGGGTGGGGCCACAATAATTCACCCCTCCACTTT. Its translation is CASTRSGWGHNNSPLHF.

The J gene is TRBJ1-2, the V gene TRBV7-2, with TRBD1 matching 10 bases. The V and J ends lost 5 bases and 4 bases, in that order; junction bases with no gene match: 7. Looked up from germline, CDR1 is SGHTA and CDR2 is FQGNSA. The CDR3 extends over 15 amino acids. The CDR3, as DNA: TGTGCCAGCAGCGCCGACAGGGGGCGTCTCTATGGCTACACCTTC. Its protein product is CASSADRGRLYGYTF.

The chain joins TRBV15 to TRBJ2-6, with a possible D match to TRBD1 (6 bases). The ends were cut back, 7 bases at V and 0 bases at J, with 13 bases in the middle. The CDR3 consists of 16 residues. Germline CDR1 LNHNV, CDR2 YYDKDF (reference sequence). The CDR3 region is CATNQGSRSGANVLTF. The CDR3 coding sequence is TGTGCCACCAATCAGGGGTCGCGCTCTGGGGCCAACGTCCTGACTTTC.

This chain connects TRBV19 to TRBJ1-1, with 9 bases lining up with TRBD1. This CDR3 comprises 13 residues. Germline CDR1 LNHDA, CDR2 SQIVND (reference sequence). Germline trimming cut 6 bases from V and 11 bases from J; bases unmatched to any gene: 10. CDR3 DNA sequence: TGTGCCAGTAGCTTGGAGGACAGGGGAGAGGCTTTCTTT. Its translation: CASSLEDRGEAFF.